This T cell receptor (beta chain) was documented in a study of cytomegalovirus exposure and HLA in healthy donors. General observations from the study: Reportedly, cytomegalovirus status was diagnosed with high sensitivity and specificity. Overall, approximately 150 TCR beta chains were annotated as cytomegalovirus-associated. In vitro data verified a few CMV-associated chains as specific for CMV antigens.

The CDR3 runs to 17 residues. Per germline, CDR1 SGHRS and CDR2 YFSETQ. V dropped 2 bases and J dropped 8; count of bases not matched to a gene: 10. Produced via immunoSEQ multiplex PCR; TCRdb's table is partial and in-frame only. The sample shows approximately 97,000 clones, 93% of them seen only once. Worth noting for this clone: Antigen specificity is unknown.

This TCR was recovered from a woman aged 25-40 years in good health and CMV-seropositive. Specimen: PBMCs. The chain couples TRBV5-1 to TRBJ2-1; 13 nucleotides match TRBD2. The CDR3 region is CASSLRIRTSGRDEQFF. The CDR3 nucleotides are TGCGCCAGCAGCTTACGAATCAGGACTAGCGGGAGAGATGAGCAGTTCTTC.